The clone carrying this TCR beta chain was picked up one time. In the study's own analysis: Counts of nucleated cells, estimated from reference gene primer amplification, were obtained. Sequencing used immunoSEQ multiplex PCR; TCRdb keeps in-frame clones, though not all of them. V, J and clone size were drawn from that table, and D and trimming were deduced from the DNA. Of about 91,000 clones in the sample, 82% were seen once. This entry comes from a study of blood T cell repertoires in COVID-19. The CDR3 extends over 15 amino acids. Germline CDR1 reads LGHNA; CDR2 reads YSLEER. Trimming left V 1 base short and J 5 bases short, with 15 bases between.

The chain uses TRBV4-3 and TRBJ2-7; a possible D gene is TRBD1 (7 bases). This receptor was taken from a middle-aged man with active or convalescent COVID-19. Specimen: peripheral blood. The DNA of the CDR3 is TGCGCCAGCAGCCAAGTTGGAGGGGGCCGGAACGAGCAGTACTTC. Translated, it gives CASSQVGGGRNEQYF.